This T cell receptor beta chain was captured by sequencing in a study of T cell repertoires in cytomegalovirus infection. Turning to the study itself: In public TCR beta signatures, there were indications of both CMV infection and matching HLA type. Study-wide points: Clonotypes of TCR beta that were HLA-C-restricted and CMV-specific dominated the ex vivo response.

The CDR3 length is 13 residues. Between the trimmed V and J ends, which lost 4 bases and 1 base, there was a span of 11 bases. From germline, CDR1 is DFQATT and CDR2 SNEGSKA (reference sequence). This clonotype has more than one count but fewer than ten. Antigen unknown. One entry per CDR3 protein results from TCRdb running MiXCR on the reads. The table records more than 400,000 distinct CDR3 sequences, approximately 25% of them present only once. This chain joins TRBV20-1 and TRBJ2-7; a weak D match, TRBD1 (6 bases). Input material: PBMCs. The sequence was obtained from a human donor in good health (CMV status not recorded). Some clones in this sample may be carry-over from other donors' samples. The CDR3 spells CSAIGQSSYEQYF. The CDR3 DNA reads as TGCAGTGCTATAGGACAGTCTTCCTACGAGCAGTACTTC.